This TCR beta chain was profiled in a study of blood T cell repertoires in COVID-19. About the research overall: The study drew acute and convalescent COVID-19 samples from the United States, Italy and Spain. The cDNA or gDNA used as material had been derived from T cells, B-cell-depleted T cells, or PBMCs.

Per the original data handling: Reference gene primer amplification gave estimated nucleated cell counts. Generated by immunoSEQ multiplex PCR, the TCRdb table keeps only in-frame clones and is missing some. The V and J calls and clone size are taken from that table; D and trimming were inferred from the DNA. The sample records about 39,000 clones, 90% to 95% being singletons. CDR3 length: 15 amino acids. Per the germline V gene, CDR1 is LGHDT and CDR2 is YNNKEL (reference sequence). The V and J ends lost 2 bases and 9 bases respectively, with 14 bases between them. The source material was peripheral blood. This chain links TRBV3-1 (or the pseudogene TRBV3-2) with TRBJ1-6; tentatively, D is TRBD1 (5 bases). This receptor was taken from a human donor with active COVID-19. The donor label of this sample is uncertain. The DNA of the CDR3 is TGTGCCAGCAGCCAATGGGGGGGGGTGAGTTCACCCCTCCACTTT. It encodes CASSQWGGVSSPLHF.